One sample yielded the 29 T cell receptor beta chains listed below, sequenced in a study of PD-L1 blockade in urothelial cancer. As to time point: pretreatment peripheral blood. Profiling relied on immunoSEQ multiplex PCR, and the TCRdb table lists in-frame clones only, not all of them. The sample includes approximately 56,000 clones, 85% to 90% of them seen just once. The sequenced sample was PBMCs, obtained around atezolizumab (anti-PD-L1) treatment. The receptors were sampled from a man between 70 and 80 years old with urothelial cancer.

The rearrangement joins TRBV18 to TRBJ2-1; D is perhaps TRBD2 (6 bases). Germline V gene data show CDR1 as KGHSH and CDR2 as LQKENI. Trimming pared 9 bases from V and 8 bases from J, leaving 20 bases between. This CDR3 contains 14 residues. CDR3 DNA sequence: TGTGCCAGTTCCACCCCCCCCGGGGGATATGAGCAGTTCTTC. Protein product: CASSTPPGGYEQFF. Full variable domain (outside the CDR3, taken from reference TRBV18 and TRBJ2-1): NAGVMQNPRHLVRRRGQEARLRCSPMKGHSHVYWYRQLPEEGLKFMVYLQKENIIDESGMPKERFSAEFPKEGPSILRIQQVVRGDSAAYFCASSTPPGGYEQFFGPGTRLTVL.

The chain couples TRBV9 to TRBJ2-2, with 10 bases aligning to TRBD1. The junction had 19 bases not matched to a gene; V was cut back by 10 bases and J by 4 bases. CDR3 size: 18 residues. CDR1 is SGDLS, CDR2 YYNGEE, per germline. CDR3 bases: TGTGCCGGCCAGACAGGGGGCAAGAGCGGGAACAGCACCGGGGAGCTGTTTTTT. This sequence encodes CAGQTGGKSGNSTGELFF.

This clone appeared a single time. At one end, the junction sequence differs from germline, possibly due to a read error. The chain joins TRBV19 to TRBJ2-1, with D possibly being TRBD2 (6 bases). CDR1 and CDR2 (germline): LNHDA, SQIVND (reference sequence). The CDR3 is 15 amino acids. The CDR3 bases are TGTGCCAGTAGTATGGAGGGCACTCTCGCAAGGGAGCGGTTCTTC. It translates to CASSMEGTLARERFF.

The CDR3 is CASSIGNARGYEQYF. DNA for the CDR3: TGTGCCAGTAGTATAGGGAATGCCAGGGGCTACGAGCAGTACTTC. The chain is built from TRBV19 and TRBJ2-7; D is perhaps TRBD1 (6 bases). The V gene's germline CDR1 is LNHDA and CDR2 SQIVND (reference sequence). CDR3 length: 15 amino acids. The germline V and J ends were trimmed by 1 base and 3 bases, with 13 bases remaining between them.

This clone was counted once. This rearrangement joins TRBV7-9 to TRBJ1-1; D call uncertain. CDR3 length: 13 residues. Germline-derived CDR1 and CDR2 are SEHNR and FQNEAQ (reference sequence). V gave up 5 bases and J gave up 5 bases, with 12 bases separating them. The CDR3 DNA reads as TGTGCCAGCAGCGAGACGGGGTTGACTGAAGCTTTCTTT. Translating gives CASSETGLTEAFF.

The chain couples TRBV27 to TRBJ2-3; 14 bases align to TRBD2. Unmatched junction bases numbered 3, after V lost 5 bases and J lost 5 bases. Per the germline V gene, CDR1 is MNHEY and CDR2 is SMNVEV (reference sequence). The length of the CDR3 is 15 residues. The DNA for the CDR3 is TGTGCCAGCAGTCTCGGACTAGCGGGAGGAGATACGCAGTATTTT. Its translation is CASSLGLAGGDTQYF.

This chain uses TRBV9 with TRBJ2-7, with TRBD2 identical over 9 bases. The J segment lost 7 bases and the V segment lost 2 bases, leaving 7 bases of the junction unmatched. The CDR3 totals 14 residues. Germline V CDR1 and CDR2: SGDLS, YYNGEE. CDR3 loop: CASSVGLAGNEQYF. The CDR3 bases are TGTGCCAGCAGCGTTGGGCTAGCGGGAAATGAGCAGTACTTC.

This sequence joins TRBV7-8 and TRBJ2-7; 9 bases map to TRBD1. CDR3 length equals 14 residues. Trimming cost V 1 base and J 6 bases; bases outside gene matches: 4. Germline V lookup: CDR1 SGHVS, CDR2 FQNEAQ. CDR3 DNA sequence: TGTGCCAGCAGCTTAGACAGGGGGCGCAGCGAGCAGTACTTC. This codes for CASSLDRGRSEQYF.

The chain has TRBV2 and TRBJ2-1; 9 nucleotides match TRBD1. The CDR3 consists of 16 residues. The trim removed 3 bases at V and 4 bases at J, leaving 7 bases unmatched. From germline, CDR1 is SNHLY and CDR2 FYNNEI. CDR3 loop: CASSDRDRVGYNEQFF. The DNA for the CDR3 is TGTGCCAGCAGTGACCGGGACAGGGTGGGGTACAATGAGCAGTTCTTC.

The chain carries TRBV2 and TRBJ2-7, with 7 positions matching TRBD2. Looked up from germline, CDR1 is SNHLY and CDR2 is FYNNEI. The CDR3 covers 16 residues. After removal of 9 bases from V and 6 bases from J, the junction contained 20 bases not matched to a gene. In nucleotides, the CDR3 is TGTGCCAGTCACCGGGGCCTAGCGGAACGAAGGGGCGAGCAGTACTTC. Its translation is CASHRGLAERRGEQYF.

J is TRBJ2-7 and V is TRBV5-1; TRBD1 aligns across 10 bases. The CDR3 length is 15 residues. Germline values: CDR1 SGHRS, CDR2 YFSETQ. V lost 3 bases to trimming and J lost 5 bases; unmatched junction nucleotides: 8. The CDR3 nucleotides are TGCGCCAGCAGCTCCCGGGGACAGGGGACCCACGAGCAGTACTTC. Translation gives CASSSRGQGTHEQYF. Using reference TRBV5-1 and TRBJ2-7 for the parts outside the CDR3, the full variable domain is KAGVTQTPRYLIKTRGQQVTLSCSPISGHRSVSWYQQTPGQGLQFLFEYFSETQRNKGNFPGRFSGRQFSNSRSEMNVSTLELGDSALYLCASSSRGQGTHEQYFGPGTRLTVT.

This clone was seen once. The rearrangement joins TRBV27 to TRBJ2-7; 9 nucleotides agree with TRBD1. V dropped 6 bases and J dropped 1; count of bases not matched to a gene: 7. Germline CDR1 MNHEY, CDR2 SMNVEV (reference sequence). This CDR3 is built from 15 residues. The CDR3, as DNA: TGTGCCAGCAGCCCAGGGACAGGGAGATCCTACGAGCAGTACTTC. The encoded protein is CASSPGTGRSYEQYF.

The J gene is TRBJ2-7, the V gene TRBV28; 11 nucleotides line up with TRBD2. The CDR3 extends over 14 amino acids. Looked up from germline, CDR1 is MDHEN and CDR2 is SYDVKM. V was clipped by 5 bases and J by 3 bases; unmatched bases: 3. The CDR3 is CASSPGLAGYEQYF. The CDR3 nucleotides read TGTGCCAGCAGTCCTGGACTAGCGGGCTACGAGCAGTACTTC.

This rearrangement joins TRBV7-9 to TRBJ2-5; perhaps TRBD2 as D (5 bases). Germline CDR1 SEHNR, CDR2 FQNEAQ (reference sequence). Between the trimmed V and J ends, which lost 4 bases and 5 bases, there was a span of 8 bases. The CDR3 is 12 amino acids. This CDR3 reads CASSSEGETQYF. CDR3 sequence (DNA): TGTGCCAGCAGCTCCGAGGGCGAGACCCAGTACTTC.

The rearrangement uses TRBV25-1 and TRBJ1-1; D is perhaps TRBD1 (6 bases). V lost 8 bases, J lost 7 bases, and 20 bases lay in between. CDR3 length: 14 amino acids. Germline V lookup: CDR1 MGHDK, CDR2 SYGVNS. The CDR3: CASSDRGRGVEAFF. CDR3 in DNA: TGTGCCAGCTCGGACCGTGGCAGGGGCGTTGAAGCTTTCTTT. The variable domain in full, with the rest retrieved from reference TRBV25-1 and TRBJ1-1, is EADIYQTPRYLVIGTGKKITLECSQTMGHDKMYWYQQDPGMELHLIHYSYGVNSTEKGDLSSESTVSRIRTEHFPLTLESARPSHTSQYLCASSDRGRGVEAFFGQGTRLTVV.

This chain connects TRBV7-9 to TRBJ1-3; 7 positions agree with TRBD1. CDR1 and CDR2 from the germline V gene are SEHNR and FQNEAQ (reference sequence). The CDR3 spans 14 residues. V trimming: 5 bases; J trimming: 9 bases; junction bases outside the gene matches: 10. This chain's CDR3 is CASSHWDSPGTIYF. For the CDR3, the DNA is TGTGCCAGCAGCCACTGGGACAGCCCGGGCACCATATATTTT.

The chain has TRBV27 and TRBJ2-7; 10 bases map to TRBD2. V trimming: 5 bases; J trimming: 9 bases; junction bases outside the gene matches: 13. The CDR3 has 15 residues. Germline values: CDR1 MNHEY, CDR2 SMNVEV (reference sequence). This CDR3 reads CASSVIAGGGQAQYF. CDR3 sequence (DNA): TGTGCCAGCAGTGTGATAGCGGGAGGAGGGCAAGCGCAGTACTTC.

CDR3 in DNA: TGCGCCAGCAGCCGGGGAGATCAGCCCCAGCATTTT. Protein sequence: CASSRGDQPQHF. The chain couples TRBV4-1 to TRBJ1-5; D is unresolved. Germline CDR1 is MGHRA and CDR2 is YSYEKL. With 4 bases removed from V and 5 bases from J, the gap between germline ends came to 6 bases. This CDR3 comprises 12 residues.

This clone showed up just once. The chain has TRBV28 and TRBJ2-1; D is possibly TRBD2 (6 bases). V dropped 2 bases and J dropped 12 bases, with 14 bases sitting between them. The CDR3 runs 13 residues. In germline, CDR1 is MDHEN, CDR2 SYDVKM. CDR3 DNA: TGTGCCAGCAGTTTACCCCCTCAGGGAGGGCAGTTCTTC. Its protein is CASSLPPQGGQFF.

The gene calls are TRBV9 and TRBJ2-3; 10 nucleotides line up with TRBD2. This CDR3 region has 16 residues. The germline CDR1 and CDR2 sequences are SGDLS and YYNGEE. With V trimmed by 4 bases and J by 0 bases, 5 bases remained unmatched. Here the CDR3 DNA reads TGTGCCAGCAGCATCCTAGCGGGAGCCAGCACAGATACGCAGTATTTT. It encodes CASSILAGASTDTQYF.

CDR3 region: CASSLRLAGDHTGELFF. In nucleotides, the CDR3 is TGTGCCAGCAGCTTGCGGCTAGCGGGAGACCACACCGGGGAGCTGTTTTTT. The chain is built from TRBV5-6 and TRBJ2-2, with TRBD2 matching 10 bases. The CDR3 runs to 17 residues. Unmatched junction bases numbered 6, after V lost 1 base and J lost 3 bases. Looked up from germline, CDR1 is SGHDT and CDR2 is YYEEEE.

This clone was counted a single time. This sequence joins TRBV29-1 and TRBJ2-1; 7 positions agree with TRBD2. The CDR3 length is 13 residues. J gave up 7 bases and V 7 bases, and 10 bases lay outside the gene matches. Germline CDR1 SQVTM, CDR2 ANQGSEA. The DNA of the CDR3 is TGCAGCGGCCGCAGCGCGGGAGCAAATGAGCAGTTCTTC. The encoded protein is CSGRSAGANEQFF.

The V gene is TRBV5-4, the J gene TRBJ2-5, with 9 bases aligning to TRBD1. The V segment lost 0 bases and the J segment 6 bases; nucleotides outside the gene matches: 9. CDR1 and CDR2 (germline): SGHNT, YYREEE (reference sequence). The CDR3 covers 16 residues. The CDR3 is CASSLVIGTGSQTQYF. In nucleotides, the CDR3 is TGTGCCAGCAGCTTGGTAATAGGGACAGGGTCTCAGACCCAGTACTTC.

V and J are TRBV27 and TRBJ1-1; D is possibly TRBD1 (6 bases). The CDR3 extends over 14 amino acids. V dropped 2 bases and J dropped 0 bases, with 7 bases sitting between them. CDR1 and CDR2 (germline): MNHEY, SMNVEV (reference sequence). The CDR3 DNA reads as TGTGCCAGCAGTTTACAGGGGCTGAACACTGAAGCTTTCTTT. This encodes CASSLQGLNTEAFF.

This sequence joins TRBV11-2 and TRBJ2-7; D not resolved. CDR1 SGHAT and CDR2 FQNNGV come from the germline V gene. V lost 2 bases, J lost 0 bases, and 8 bases lay in between. The length of the CDR3 is 14 residues. DNA of the CDR3: TGTGCCAGCAGCTTACGCGCGAGCTCCTACGAGCAGTACTTC. Its protein is CASSLRASSYEQYF. Filled out from reference TRBV11-2 and TRBJ2-7, the complete variable domain reads EAGVAQSPRYKIIEKRQSVAFWCNPISGHATLYWYQQILGQGPKLLIQFQNNGVVDDSQLPKDRFSAERLKGVDSTLKIQPAKLEDSAVYLCASSLRASSYEQYFGPGTRLTVT.

V gene TRBV7-3 combines with J gene TRBJ2-1, with 8 bases identical to TRBD1. The CDR3 length is 14 residues. Germline CDR1 SGHTA, CDR2 FQGTGA. V was clipped by 4 bases and J by 10 bases; unmatched bases: 9. The CDR3 is CASSSTGQEGEQFF. The CDR3 nucleotides are TGTGCCAGCAGCTCCACGGGACAGGAGGGAGAGCAGTTCTTC. The complete variable domain, with remaining parts taken from reference TRBV7-3 and TRBJ2-1, reads GAGVSQTPSNKVTEKGKYVELRCDPISGHTALYWYRQSLGQGPEFLIYFQGTGAADDSGLPNDRFFAVRPEGSVSTLKIQRTERGDSAVYLCASSSTGQEGEQFFGPGTRLTVL.

In its sample, this clone is medium-sized (0.01 to 0.1%). The same CDR3 can be traced to other DNA sequences in this sample. V is TRBV19 and J is TRBJ1-2, with TRBD1 matching over 10 bases. The CDR3 is 17 amino acids. The junction had 12 bases not matched to a gene; V was cut back by 1 base and J by 7 bases. Germline lookup yields CDR1 LNHDA and CDR2 SQIVND (reference sequence). The CDR3 DNA sequence: TGTGCCAGTAGTATAGTTCAGGGACAGGGGCGCGCCTCTGGCTACACCTTC. Amino acids: CASSIVQGQGRASGYTF.

The J gene is TRBJ2-2, the V gene TRBV6-4, with D possibly being TRBD2 (5 bases). Germline CDR1 is MRHNA and CDR2 is SNTAGT. The CDR3 is made up of 14 amino acids. Trimming took 5 bases from V and 1 from J, leaving 8 bases between them. The CDR3 coding sequence is TGTGCCAGCAGTCGGGAAGGGAACACCGGGGAGCTGTTTTTT. This gives the protein CASSREGNTGELFF.

The gene calls are TRBV7-6 and TRBJ2-2; 7 nucleotides match TRBD2. V dropped 1 base and J dropped 1; count of bases not matched to a gene: 9. CDR1 and CDR2 (germline): SGHVS, FNYEAQ. The CDR3 contains 18 residues. CDR3 residues: CASSLVDGLAENTGELFF. CDR3 nucleotides: TGTGCCAGCAGCTTAGTGGATGGCCTAGCGGAGAACACCGGGGAGCTGTTTTTT.